A selection of T cell receptor beta chains follows, all from one sample in a study of blood T cell repertoires in COVID-19. TCRdb keeps only in-frame clones here, not all; method: immunoSEQ multiplex PCR. The data show 55,000 or so clones, approximately 88% seen once. Sequenced input: peripheral blood. These receptors came from a man aged 35-49 years with COVID-19, enrolled during active disease. CDR3s include the opening cysteine and the closing phenylalanine or tryptophan. The order of the fields is J gene, V gene, clone size, D gene, CDR3 protein, CDR3 DNA. D genes are given only for firm matches. Some rows have no size entry. The others give once, few or many, or a class for an expanded clone.

TRBJ2-7	TRBV7-8	few	-	CASSYRSSYEQYF	TGTGCCAGCAGCTACAGGAGCTCCTACGAGCAGTACTTC
TRBJ2-7	TRBV7-9	-	TRBD1	CASSLKSGQSYEQYF	TGTGCCAGCAGCTTAAAGTCGGGACAGTCATACGAGCAGTACTTC
TRBJ2-7	TRBV5-1	-	TRBD2	CASSVGTSGSDEQYF	TGCGCCAGCAGCGTGGGGACTAGCGGGAGCGACGAGCAGTACTTC
TRBJ2-7	TRBV27	-	TRBD1	CAGSYQGQGAYEQYF	TGTGCCGGCAGTTACCAGGGACAGGGGGCCTACGAGCAGTACTTC
TRBJ2-2	TRBV5-1	-	-	CASSLTGNTGELFF	TGCGCCAGCAGCTTGACAGGGAACACCGGGGAGCTGTTTTTT
TRBJ2-2	TRBV6-1	-	-	CASSGRVRRAGGTGELFF	TGTGCCAGCAGTGGACGGGTCCGACGGGCCGGGGGCACCGGGGAGCTGTTTTTT
TRBJ2-1	TRBV6-5	-	TRBD1	CASLPGTGKYNEQFF	TGTGCCAGCCTCCCCGGGACAGGGAAATACAATGAGCAGTTCTTC
TRBJ2-3	TRBV21-1	-	-	CASSKDRASTDTQYF	TGTGCCAGCAGCAAAGATAGAGCTAGCACAGATACGCAGTATTTT
TRBJ2-5	TRBV5-1	once	-	CASSRRGNQETQYF	TGCGCCAGCAGCCGGAGGGGCAACCAAGAGACCCAGTACTTC
TRBJ2-7	TRBV3-1/TRBV3-2	-	-	CASSQDGQTEQYF	TGTGCCAGCAGCCAAGACGGACAGACCGAGCAGTACTTC
TRBJ1-1	TRBV19	-	-	CASSIESGNTEAFF	TGTGCCAGTAGTATAGAGTCGGGGAACACTGAAGCTTTCTTT
TRBJ1-2	TRBV4-1	-	-	CASSQPGSGYGYTF	TGCGCCAGCAGCCAACCTGGCAGCGGCTATGGCTACACCTTC
TRBJ2-2	TRBV11-3	-	TRBD1	CASSLDRGTGELFF	TGTGCCAGCAGCTTGGACAGGGGGACCGGGGAGCTGTTTTTT
TRBJ2-3	TRBV5-1	-	TRBD1	CASSSGQDTDTQYF	TGCGCCAGCAGCAGCGGACAGGACACAGATACGCAGTATTTT
TRBJ2-7	TRBV6-1	-	TRBD1	CASSEAWDRGEQYF	TGTGCCAGCAGTGAGGCATGGGACAGGGGGGAACAGTACTTC
TRBJ2-3	TRBV13	-	TRBD2	CASSLGGLEGDTQYF	TGTGCCAGCAGCTTAGGGGGACTAGAGGGGGATACGCAGTATTTT
TRBJ1-2	TRBV2	few	-	CASRYRAGYTF	TGTGCCAGCAGGTACAGGGCGGGCTACACCTTC
TRBJ1-4	TRBV5-4	-	TRBD1	CASSSGDRAREKLFF	TGTGCCAGCAGCTCGGGGGACAGGGCGCGTGAAAAACTGTTTTTT
TRBJ1-4	TRBV30	-	-	CAWSVADEKLFF	TGTGCCTGGAGTGTAGCCGATGAAAAACTGTTTTTT
TRBJ2-7	TRBV27	-	TRBD2	CASSFLAGGHGYEQYF	TGTGCCAGCAGTTTTTTGGCGGGGGGCCATGGTTACGAGCAGTACTTC
TRBJ2-7	TRBV2	-	-	CASSAQVAQYF	TGTGCCAGCAGCGCTCAGGTCGCGCAGTACTTC
TRBJ1-6	TRBV18	few	TRBD1	CASSPTDRNSPLHF	TGTGCCAGCTCACCAACGGACAGGAATTCACCCCTCCACTTT
TRBJ2-3	TRBV7-2	-	-	CASSLAAGSTDTQYF	TGTGCCAGCAGCTTAGCGGCGGGGAGCACAGATACGCAGTATTTT
TRBJ2-5	TRBV28	-	TRBD2	CASSGTRQETQYF	TGTGCCAGCAGCGGGACTAGGCAAGAGACCCAGTACTTC
TRBJ1-4	TRBV18	-	TRBD1	CASSRGTGGSEKLFF	TGTGCCAGCTCAAGGGGGACAGGGGGAAGTGAAAAACTGTTTTTT
TRBJ2-7	TRBV10-1	few	TRBD1	CASSPGTGGVEQYF	TGCGCCAGCAGTCCCGGGACAGGGGGTGTCGAGCAGTACTTC
TRBJ1-1	TRBV6-1	-	-	CASSESGGAFF	TGTGCCAGCAGTGAATCGGGAGGCGCTTTCTTT
TRBJ1-3	TRBV6-1	-	-	CASSGGPPDSGNTIYF	TGTGCCAGCAGTGGTGGGCCACCCGACTCTGGAAACACCATATATTTT
TRBJ1-1	TRBV19	-	TRBD1	CASSIAAGGGSTEAFF	TGTGCCAGTAGTATCGCGGCAGGGGGAGGTAGCACTGAAGCTTTCTTT
TRBJ1-5	TRBV24-1	once	TRBD1	CATSQGDRAPNQPQHF	TGTGCCACCAGCCAAGGTGACAGGGCCCCGAATCAGCCCCAGCATTTT
TRBJ1-2	TRBV2	-	-	CASSVQGDYGYTF	TGTGCCAGCAGTGTACAGGGCGACTATGGCTACACCTTC
TRBJ2-3	TRBV7-6	-	-	CASSLRRGATDTQYF	TGTGCCAGCAGCTTGCGACGGGGGGCAACAGATACGCAGTATTTT
TRBJ1-6	TRBV9	-	-	CASSVVDADSPLHF	TGTGCCAGCAGCGTAGTAGATGCTGATTCACCCCTCCACTTT
TRBJ2-1	TRBV5-6	-	-	CASSLGQDRNNEQFF	TGTGCCAGCAGCTTGGGACAGGATAGAAACAATGAGCAGTTCTTC
TRBJ2-7	TRBV2	-	TRBD1	CASSEGGTDNYEQYF	TGTGCCAGCAGTGAAGGTGGGACAGATAACTACGAGCAGTACTTC
TRBJ1-5	TRBV19	-	-	CASSIGGLSNQPQHF	TGTGCCAGTAGTATAGGAGGACTGAGCAATCAGCCCCAGCATTTT
TRBJ1-2	TRBV3-1/TRBV3-2	-	-	CASSPDRNYGYTF	TGTGCCAGCAGCCCCGACAGGAACTATGGCTACACCTTC
TRBJ2-3	TRBV9	-	TRBD2	CASSGLATDTQYF	TGTGCCAGCAGCGGACTAGCGACAGATACGCAGTATTTT
TRBJ2-3	TRBV28	-	TRBD1	CASSRQGEGYYLTQYF	TGTGCCAGCAGCCGACAGGGGGAGGGCTACTACTTAACGCAGTATTTT
TRBJ2-2	TRBV19	-	-	CASSSRRLEDTGELFF	TGTGCCAGTAGTTCCCGACGGCTAGAAGACACCGGGGAGCTGTTTTTT
TRBJ1-4	TRBV7-9	-	-	CASSLVYGEKLFF	TGTGCCAGCAGCTTAGTTTACGGTGAAAAACTGTTTTTT
TRBJ2-1	TRBV19	-	TRBD2	CASSAGLAGRSYNEQFF	TGTGCCAGTAGTGCAGGACTAGCGGGAAGGTCCTACAATGAGCAGTTCTTC
TRBJ1-2	TRBV10-2	-	TRBD1	CASSVDRVEGYTF	TGCGCCAGCAGCGTGGACAGGGTGGAAGGCTACACCTTC
TRBJ2-7	TRBV30	-	-	CAWSKGGISYEQYF	TGTGCCTGGAGTAAAGGCGGGATATCCTACGAGCAGTACTTC
TRBJ2-3	TRBV27	once	TRBD2	CASSFLAGGITDTQYF	TGTGCCAGCAGTTTCCTAGCGGGGGGGATCACAGATACGCAGTATTTT
TRBJ2-3	TRBV29-1	-	-	CSVEPRGTDTQYF	TGCAGCGTTGAACCCAGGGGCACAGATACGCAGTATTTT
TRBJ1-5	TRBV10-2	-	TRBD1	CASSDRGDQPQHF	TGCGCCAGCAGTGACAGGGGGGATCAGCCCCAGCATTTT
TRBJ2-7	TRBV10-2	few	-	CASSEGVSSYEQYF	TGCGCCAGCAGTGAGGGTGTGAGCTCCTACGAGCAGTACTTC
TRBJ1-6	TRBV28	medium-sized	-	CASILEGYNSPLHF	TGTGCCAGCATCTTAGAGGGCTATAATTCACCCCTCCACTTT
TRBJ2-7	TRBV2	-	TRBD1	CASSEGRDRARDEQYF	TGTGCCAGCAGTGAAGGCCGGGACAGGGCCCGAGATGAGCAGTACTTC
TRBJ2-5	TRBV18	-	TRBD2	CASSPGRSGRGETQYF	TGTGCCAGCTCACCAGGGAGGAGCGGGAGAGGTGAGACCCAGTACTTC